This T cell receptor (beta chain) is from a study of T cells in Graves' hyperthyroidism and ophthalmopathy. Whole-study results and caveats: Ophthalmopathy stood apart from stable hyperthyroidism in a 13 V-J model. Blood shared most expanded thyroid clonotypes above 0.001.

For this clonotype: Its target is unknown.

What was amplified from RNA transcripts were TCR beta CDR3 regions. The HTBI primer set drove a first-round RT-PCR of the TCR CDR3. TCRdb re-analysed the multiplex PCR reads in MiXCR, keeping a single row per CDR3 protein. The data contain roughly 740,000 distinct CDR3 sequences, 16% of them seen just once; the ten biggest clones take up about 8.4%. V was cut by 1 base and J by 0 bases, with 10 bases left in between. The CDR3 totals 15 residues. Germline CDR1 reads LNHDA; CDR2 reads SQIVND (reference sequence). Thyroid ultrasound and orbital computed tomography, with clinical symptoms and serum thyroxine and TRAb, informed diagnoses. PBMCs stemmed from over 7.5 ml fresh peripheral blood.

The receptor comes from a man between 18 and 29 years old with Graves' hyperthyroidism. V is TRBV19 and J is TRBJ2-7, with D maybe TRBD2 (6 bases). The sequencing sample was made of blood. In DNA form, the CDR3 reads TGTGCCAGTAGTATAGGTGACGGGAGCTCCTACGAGCAGTACTTC. Amino acid sequence: CASSIGDGSSYEQYF.